The following is a T cell receptor beta chain sequence with its context. The CDR3 contains 12 residues. V shed 4 bases and J shed 7 bases, with 10 bases lying between them. Germline assignment: CDR1 LGHDT and CDR2 YNNKEL (reference sequence). TCRdb's copy holds only in-frame clones and misses some; the assay was immunoSEQ multiplex PCR. Of around 120,000 clones listed, about 91% are singletons. This sample stems from a study of control samples from healthy donors and cancer patients. The source material was blood. This TCR derives from a man aged 40-50 years in good health. The J gene is TRBJ1-1, the V gene TRBV3-1 (or the pseudogene TRBV3-2); D is undetermined. CDR3 in amino acids: CASSLPSGEAFF. DNA for the CDR3: TGTGCCAGCAGCCTCCCCTCCGGTGAAGCTTTCTTT.